This T cell receptor (delta chain) is from a study of gamma-delta T cells after stem cell transplantation. This clone is labeled medium-sized. TCRdb re-identified clones in the RT-PCR reads via CATT. The table lists fewer than 700 delta-chain clones, roughly a quarter of them singletons, with less than 50% in the top ten. Germline CDR1 is GEAIGNYY and CDR2 is EKD. Trimming at V came to 0 bases and at J to 0 bases, leaving 9 bases not matched to a gene. The CDR3 length is 17 residues. The receptor was derived from a human donor. It is not recorded whose cells these are; they may come from a transplant donor. The chain employs TRDV2 and TRDJ4; 10 bases are shared with TRDD3. The sequenced sample consisted of gamma-delta T cells. The CDR3 DNA reads TGTGCCTGTGACACCGTGACTGGGGGATTTTCGGCCAGACCCCTGATCTTT. This translates into CACDTVTGGFSARPLIF.